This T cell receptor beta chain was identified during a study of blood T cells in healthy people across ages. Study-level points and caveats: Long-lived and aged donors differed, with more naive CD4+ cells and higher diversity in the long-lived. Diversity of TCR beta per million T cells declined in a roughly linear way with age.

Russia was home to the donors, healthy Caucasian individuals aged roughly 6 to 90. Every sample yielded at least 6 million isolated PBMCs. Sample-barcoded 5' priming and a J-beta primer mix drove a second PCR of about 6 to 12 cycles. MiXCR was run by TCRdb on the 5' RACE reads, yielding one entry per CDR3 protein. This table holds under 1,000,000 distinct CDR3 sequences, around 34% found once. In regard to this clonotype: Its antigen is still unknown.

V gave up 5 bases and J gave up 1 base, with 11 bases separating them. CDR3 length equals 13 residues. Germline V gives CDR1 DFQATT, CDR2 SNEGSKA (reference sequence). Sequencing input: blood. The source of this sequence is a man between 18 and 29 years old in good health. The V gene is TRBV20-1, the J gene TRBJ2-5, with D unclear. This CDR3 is CSALGRIQETQYF. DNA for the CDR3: TGCAGTGCTCTCGGACGGATCCAAGAGACCCAGTACTTC.